This T cell receptor beta chain is drawn from a study of shared clonotypes between healthy human individuals. The V gene lost 5 bases and the J gene lost 4 bases, with 15 bases spanning the gap. From germline, CDR1 is SGHRS and CDR2 YFSETQ. The length of the CDR3 is 14 residues. Study processing details: ImmunoSEQ gave junction-only sequences without quality scores, so filtering differed. Assay used: immunoSEQ multiplex PCR; TCRdb lists only in-frame clones, some missing. The DNA gave D and trimming, while V, J and clone size come from that table. Of about 520,000 clones listed, 81% are singletons. This clone occurred once.

V gene TRBV5-1 combines with J gene TRBJ1-2; D possibly corresponds to TRBD1 (6 bases). Sequenced input: PBMCs. The source of this sequence is a woman between 40 and 55 years old in good health. Some clones in this sample may be carry-over from other donors' samples. The CDR3 is CASSHTGQSYGYTF. The CDR3 DNA is TGCGCCAGCAGTCATACCGGACAGAGCTATGGCTACACCTTC.